This entry is about one TCR beta chain. In the original workflow: Estimates of nucleated cell counts were drawn from the amplification of reference gene primers. Generated by immunoSEQ multiplex PCR, the TCRdb table keeps only in-frame clones and is missing some. That table is the source of V, J and clone size, and D and trimming were worked out from the DNA. The table shows some 200,000 clones, with about 85% occurring only once. During active infection, Seattle patients enrolled and were then monitored through disease. This entry belongs to a study of blood T cell repertoires in COVID-19. Overall study context: Acute-phase and convalescent COVID-19 samples originated in the United States, Italy and Spain. PBMCs, B-cell-depleted T cells, or T cells provided the cDNA or gDNA that made up the material.

Input material: peripheral blood. This TCR came from a man aged 55 to 70 with COVID-19, enrolled during active disease.

DNA of the CDR3: TGTGCCAGCAGTGACAGGGGGCGCTTGGGTCAGCCCCAGCATTTT. Protein: CASSDRGRLGQPQHF. The chain is built from TRBV6-2 or TRBV6-3 and TRBJ1-5; 10 nucleotides match TRBD1. After removal of 5 bases from V and 6 bases from J, the junction contained 7 bases not matched to a gene. This CDR3 comprises 15 residues. Germline V CDR1 and CDR2: MNHEY, SVGEGT.